This entry features one T cell receptor beta chain sequence. Its target is unknown. TCRdb re-analysed the reads in MiXCR, keeping a single row per CDR3 protein. The data show fewer than 300,000 distinct CDR3 sequences, 20% to 30% seen once. This sample was included in a study of T cell repertoires in cytomegalovirus infection. Study details: Through public TCR beta signatures, both CMV infection and matching HLA type were indicated.

The CDR3 runs to 15 residues. Germline-derived CDR1 and CDR2 are SGHDT and YYEEEE. V gave up 4 bases and J gave up 3 bases; unmatched junction bases: 5. Study-level results: CMV carriers having the relevant HLA were flagged by cumulative public TCR beta family frequency. Dominating the ex vivo response were TCR beta clonotypes that were CMV-specific and HLA-C-restricted.

The sample consisted of PBMCs. V is TRBV5-6 and J is TRBJ2-5; 11 positions match TRBD1. The receptor was isolated from a human donor in good health (CMV status not recorded). Some clones in this sample may be carry-over from other donors' samples. In DNA form, the CDR3 reads TGTGCCAGCAGCACCCCGGGACAGGGGGAAGAGACCCAGTACTTC. Translated: CASSTPGQGEETQYF.